Shown below are 21 T cell receptor beta chains from a single sample sequenced in a study of blood T cell repertoires in COVID-19. Profiling relied on immunoSEQ multiplex PCR, and the TCRdb table lists in-frame clones only, not all of them. The sample includes roughly 42,000 clones, 87% seen only once; the top ten take 4.3%. The sequenced sample was peripheral blood. All receptors come from a man aged 55-75 years with acute or convalescent COVID-19.

The V gene is TRBV7-3, the J gene TRBJ1-5; D is ambiguous. The V end lost 2 bases, the J end lost 7 bases, and 9 bases lay between the germline ends. Germline V gene data show CDR1 as SGHTA and CDR2 as FQGTGA. The CDR3 contains 13 residues. CDR3 DNA: TGTGCCAGCAGCTTAGACTACACCCAGCCCCAGCATTTT. As protein: CASSLDYTQPQHF.

The V and J genes are TRBV21-1 and TRBJ2-1; TRBD1, as called in the table, went unchecked against the DNA. TRBV21-1 is reported as a pseudogene. CDR3 length equals 19 residues. The CDR3 loop reads CASSKGRGPASSSYNEQFF. The CDR3 DNA sequence: TGTGCCAGCAGCAAAGGTAGGGGGCCCGCGTCCAGCTCCTACAATGAGCAGTTCTTC.

The chain joins TRBV24-1 to TRBJ1-5; perhaps TRBD1 as D (6 bases). CDR3 length: 13 amino acids. The germline V gene has CDR1 KGHDR and CDR2 SFDVKD. V lost 10 bases, J lost 4 bases, and 13 bases lay in between. In DNA form, the CDR3 reads TGTGCCACTAGCGGGGGCTGGAATCAGCCCCAGCATTTT. It yields the protein CATSGGWNQPQHF.

J is TRBJ2-7 and V is TRBV19, with D tentatively TRBD2 (6 bases). This CDR3 region has 13 residues. V was pared by 4 bases and J by 0 bases, with 7 bases between. Germline CDR1 LNHDA, CDR2 SQIVND (reference sequence). CDR3 amino acids: CASSTGGSYEQYF. The CDR3 DNA is TGTGCCAGTAGTACCGGGGGCTCCTACGAGCAGTACTTC.

DNA of the CDR3: TGTGCCACCAACCAGGGAAGCAATGAGCAGTTCTTC. This translates into CATNQGSNEQFF. The chain couples TRBV24-1 to TRBJ2-1; TRBD1 is a possible D gene (5 bases). The CDR3 consists of 12 residues. Per the germline V gene, CDR1 is KGHDR and CDR2 is SFDVKD. V was trimmed by 8 bases and J by 6 bases, leaving 10 bases between them.

The chain couples TRBV5-6 to TRBJ1-3, with D perhaps TRBD1 (5 bases). Germline CDR1 is SGHDT and CDR2 is YYEEEE. V was clipped by 1 base and J by 0 bases, with 17 bases between them. This CDR3 has 18 residues. CDR3 sequence (DNA): TGTGCCAGCAGCTTGTCTTTTACGGGACTAAACTCTGGAAACACCATATATTTT. It encodes CASSLSFTGLNSGNTIYF.

This clone came up once. The chain joins TRBV6-1 to TRBJ1-2; tentatively, D is TRBD1 (5 bases). The CDR3 sequence is 15 residues long. The V end was cut by 1 base, the J end by 4 bases, with 13 bases between. The germline gives CDR1 MNHNS, CDR2 SASEGT. CDR3: CASSEGAGKIYGYTF. CDR3 in DNA: TGTGCCAGCAGTGAAGGGGCAGGGAAAATCTATGGCTACACCTTC.

In its sample, this clone was seen once. This chain joins TRBV13 and TRBJ1-2; TRBD1 agrees at 7 bases. The CDR3 loop spans 12 amino acids. Per germline, CDR1 PRHDT and CDR2 FYEKMQ (reference sequence). The V segment lost 6 bases and the J segment 3 bases; nucleotides outside the gene matches: 1. In DNA form, the CDR3 reads TGTGCCAGCAGGGGGACAGACTATGGCTACACCTTC. Translated, it gives CASRGTDYGYTF.

The chain is built from TRBV5-1 and TRBJ1-1; tentative D call: TRBD1 (6 bases). V lost 0 bases and J lost 7, with 10 bases in between. This CDR3 is 13 amino acids long. Looked up from germline, CDR1 is SGHRS and CDR2 is YFSETQ. CDR3 sequence reads: CASSLVTGFEAFF. CDR3 in DNA: TGCGCCAGCAGCTTGGTAACAGGGTTTGAAGCTTTCTTT.

This clone appeared a few times. The J gene is TRBJ1-1, the V gene TRBV18, with TRBD1 matching over 9 bases. The CDR3 length is 16 residues. Germline values: CDR1 KGHSH, CDR2 LQKENI. V shed 3 bases, J shed 0 bases, and the junction held 5 bases outside the gene matches. The CDR3 loop is CASSPITGGMNTEAFF. DNA of the CDR3: TGTGCCAGCTCACCTATAACAGGGGGCATGAACACTGAAGCTTTCTTT.

The chain uses TRBV6-1 and TRBJ2-7; the D gene is possibly TRBD2 (5 bases). CDR1 MNHNS and CDR2 SASEGT come from the germline V gene. This CDR3 comprises 15 residues. V was pared by 1 base and J by 2 bases, with 12 bases between. Written as DNA, the CDR3 is TGTGCCAGCAGTGAAGATCTAACGACTACCTACGAGCAGTACTTC. Amino acid sequence: CASSEDLTTTYEQYF.

The chain links TRBV5-1 to TRBJ1-1; TRBD1 agrees at 11 bases. CDR3 length equals 16 residues. V shed 3 bases, J shed 4 bases, and the junction held 8 bases outside the gene matches. The V gene's germline CDR1 is SGHRS and CDR2 YFSETQ. CDR3 nucleotide sequence: TGCGCCAGCAGCTCGGCCGGACAGGGGGCTTTCACTGAAGCTTTCTTT. Encoded protein: CASSSAGQGAFTEAFF.

V usage is TRBV19 and J usage is TRBJ1-4; D is possibly TRBD1 (6 bases). CDR1 and CDR2 from the germline V gene are LNHDA and SQIVND (reference sequence). The CDR3 covers 14 residues. The V and J ends lost 6 bases and 1 base respectively, with 9 bases between them. The CDR3 sequence: CASRLGGTNEKLFF. In nucleotides, the CDR3 is TGTGCCAGTAGACTAGGGGGAACTAATGAAAAACTGTTTTTT.

The V gene is TRBV3-1 (or the pseudogene TRBV3-2), the J gene TRBJ1-2, with D perhaps matching TRBD1 (6 bases). Germline V lookup: CDR1 LGHDT, CDR2 YNNKEL (reference sequence). V was cut by 0 bases and J by 12 bases, with 17 bases left in between. This CDR3 comprises 14 residues. CDR3 sequence: CASSQESREGGNTF. The CDR3 DNA sequence: TGTGCCAGCAGCCAAGAGTCACGGGAGGGGGGAAACACCTTC.

V gene TRBV18 combines with J gene TRBJ1-1, with TRBD1 identical over 7 bases. This CDR3 region has 16 residues. The V gene's germline CDR1 is KGHSH and CDR2 LQKENI. With 3 bases clipped from V and 3 bases from J, the junction kept 10 bases outside the gene matches. CDR3 in DNA: TGTGCCAGCTCACCTTCGGGAACAGGGGAGTACACTGAAGCTTTCTTT. Its protein product is CASSPSGTGEYTEAFF.

The V and J genes are TRBV24-1 and TRBJ2-1, with 9 bases lining up with TRBD1. V lost 5 bases and J lost 7; bases outside the gene matches: 11. This CDR3 has 16 amino acids. CDR1 and CDR2 from the germline V gene are KGHDR and SFDVKD. This chain's CDR3 is CATSAIPGQGTNEQFF. CDR3 nucleotides: TGTGCCACCAGTGCCATCCCGGGACAGGGAACGAATGAGCAGTTCTTC.

This chain links TRBV19 with TRBJ1-5; 9 nucleotides line up with TRBD1. The ends lost 8 bases at V and 5 bases at J; junction bases unmatched: 13. Germline V gene lookup returns CDR1 LNHDA and CDR2 SQIVND (reference sequence). The CDR3 length is 16 residues. The CDR3 DNA reads TGTGCCAGTTCTGAAACAGGGGGCAGGGGGGATCAGCCCCAGCATTTT. Amino acid sequence: CASSETGGRGDQPQHF.

The chain has TRBV7-8 and TRBJ1-3; 8 bases agree with TRBD1. CDR3 length equals 16 residues. Germline CDR1 SGHVS, CDR2 FQNEAQ. V trimming: 2 bases; J trimming: 2 bases; junction bases outside the gene matches: 5. CDR3 coding DNA: TGTGCCAGCAGCTTATTAGGACAGGGCACTGGAAACACCATATATTTT. It translates to CASSLLGQGTGNTIYF. Together with reference TRBV7-8 and TRBJ1-3, the CDR3 gives the full variable domain: GAGVSQSPRYKVAKRGQDVALRCDPISGHVSLFWYQQALGQGPEFLTYFQNEAQLDKSGLPSDRFFAERPEGSVSTLKIQRTQQEDSAVYLCASSLLGQGTGNTIYFGEGSWLTVV.

The CDR3 DNA sequence: TGTGCCAGCAGCTTAGCGTTAGGCTACACCTTC. Protein sequence: CASSLALGYTF. The chain couples TRBV7-2 to TRBJ1-2; no clear D gene. Germline lookup yields CDR1 SGHTA and CDR2 FQGNSA. V dropped 0 bases and J dropped 8 bases, with 4 bases sitting between them. The CDR3 covers 11 residues.

V and J are TRBV10-1 and TRBJ2-1; TRBD1 matches at 7 bases. Germline V gene data show CDR1 as WNHNN and CDR2 as SYGVQD (reference sequence). Unmatched junction bases numbered 2, after V lost 1 base and J lost 8 bases. This CDR3 is 13 amino acids long. Here the CDR3 DNA reads TGCGCCAGCAGTGAGTACAGGGGAGATGAGCAGTTCTTC. Protein: CASSEYRGDEQFF.

The chain is built from TRBV7-2 and TRBJ1-1, with 11 nucleotides matching TRBD1. This CDR3 comprises 14 residues. Trimming at V came to 5 bases and at J to 9 bases, leaving 8 bases not matched to a gene. CDR1 and CDR2 from the germline V gene are SGHTA and FQGNSA. The CDR3 reads CASSPTGTGGKAFF. In DNA form, the CDR3 reads TGTGCCAGCAGCCCCACCGGGACAGGGGGAAAAGCTTTCTTT.